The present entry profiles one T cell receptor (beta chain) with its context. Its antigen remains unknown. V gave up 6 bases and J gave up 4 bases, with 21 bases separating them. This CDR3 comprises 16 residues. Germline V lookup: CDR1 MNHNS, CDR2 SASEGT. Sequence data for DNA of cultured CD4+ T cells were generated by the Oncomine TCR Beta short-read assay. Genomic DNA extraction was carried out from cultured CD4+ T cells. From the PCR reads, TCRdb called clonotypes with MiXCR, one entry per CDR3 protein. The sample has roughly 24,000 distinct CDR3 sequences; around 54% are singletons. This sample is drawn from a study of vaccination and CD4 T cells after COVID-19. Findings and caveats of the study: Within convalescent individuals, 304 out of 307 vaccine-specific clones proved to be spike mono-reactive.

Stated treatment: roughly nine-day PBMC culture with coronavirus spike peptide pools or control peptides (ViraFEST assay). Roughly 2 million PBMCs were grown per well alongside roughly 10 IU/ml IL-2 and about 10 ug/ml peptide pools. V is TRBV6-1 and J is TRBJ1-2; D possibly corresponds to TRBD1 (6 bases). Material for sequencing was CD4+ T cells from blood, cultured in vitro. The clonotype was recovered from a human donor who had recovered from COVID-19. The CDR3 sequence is CASSRALLGGVYGYTF. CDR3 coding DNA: TGTGCCAGCAGCCGTGCTTTACTAGGGGGTGTCTATGGCTACACCTTC.